This T cell receptor beta chain was identified in a study of technical replicates of blood from a handful of donors. Data came from immunoSEQ multiplex PCR; TCRdb stores just in-frame clones and leaves some out. The table has about 94,000 clones, almost 96% seen once. This CDR3 spans 15 amino acids. The V end lost 2 bases, the J end lost 4 bases, and 11 bases lay between the germline ends. Germline V lookup: CDR1 SGHTA, CDR2 FQGNSA. The chain links TRBV7-2 to TRBJ1-4, with a possible D match to TRBD1 (5 bases). What was sequenced was T cells isolated from PBMCs. This clonotype was obtained from a human donor in good health. This CDR3 is CASSLPTGGNEKLFF. CDR3 bases: TGTGCCAGCAGCTTACCTACAGGCGGTAATGAAAAACTGTTTTTT.